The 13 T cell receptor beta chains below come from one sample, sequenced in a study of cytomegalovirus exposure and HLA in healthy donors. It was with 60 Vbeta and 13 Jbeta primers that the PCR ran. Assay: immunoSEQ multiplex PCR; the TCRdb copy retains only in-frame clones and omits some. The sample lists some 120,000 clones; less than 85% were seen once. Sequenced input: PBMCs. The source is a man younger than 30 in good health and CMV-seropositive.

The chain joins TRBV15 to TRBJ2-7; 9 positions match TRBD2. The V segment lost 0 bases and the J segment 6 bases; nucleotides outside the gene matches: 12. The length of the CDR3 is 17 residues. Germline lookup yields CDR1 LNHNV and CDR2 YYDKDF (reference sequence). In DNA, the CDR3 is TGTGCCACCAGCAGAGAACGTGGGGGACTAGCTTTATCCGAGCAGTACTTC. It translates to CATSRERGGLALSEQYF.

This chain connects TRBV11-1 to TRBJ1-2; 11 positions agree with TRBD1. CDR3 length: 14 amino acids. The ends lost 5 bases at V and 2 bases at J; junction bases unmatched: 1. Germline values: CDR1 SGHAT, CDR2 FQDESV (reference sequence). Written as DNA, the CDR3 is TGTGCCAGCAGCCGGACAGGGGGCAACTATGGCTACACCTTC. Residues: CASSRTGGNYGYTF.

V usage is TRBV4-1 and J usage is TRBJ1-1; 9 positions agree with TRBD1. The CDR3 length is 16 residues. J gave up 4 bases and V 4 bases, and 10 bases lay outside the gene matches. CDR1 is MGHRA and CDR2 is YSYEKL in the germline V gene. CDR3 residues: CASSPYLETGGTEAFF. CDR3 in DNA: TGCGCCAGCAGCCCCTACCTGGAGACAGGGGGCACTGAAGCTTTCTTT.

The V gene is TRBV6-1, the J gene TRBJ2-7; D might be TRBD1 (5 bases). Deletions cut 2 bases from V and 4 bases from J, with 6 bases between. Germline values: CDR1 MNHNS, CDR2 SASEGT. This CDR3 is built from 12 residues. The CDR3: CASSERGYEQYF. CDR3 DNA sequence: TGTGCCAGCAGTGAAAGGGGTTACGAGCAGTACTTC.

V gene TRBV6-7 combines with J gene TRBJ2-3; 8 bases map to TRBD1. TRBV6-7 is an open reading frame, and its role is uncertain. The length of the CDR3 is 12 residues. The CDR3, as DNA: TGTGGTGAGGGACAGGTGGGGGATACGCAGTATTTT. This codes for CGEGQVGDTQYF.

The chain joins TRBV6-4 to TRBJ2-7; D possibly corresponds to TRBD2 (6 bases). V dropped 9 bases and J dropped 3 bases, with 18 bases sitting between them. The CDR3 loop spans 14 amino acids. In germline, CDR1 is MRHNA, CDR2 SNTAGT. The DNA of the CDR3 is TGTGCCAGATCGTTCGAGGGGAGGTACTACGAGCAGTACTTC. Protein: CARSFEGRYYEQYF.

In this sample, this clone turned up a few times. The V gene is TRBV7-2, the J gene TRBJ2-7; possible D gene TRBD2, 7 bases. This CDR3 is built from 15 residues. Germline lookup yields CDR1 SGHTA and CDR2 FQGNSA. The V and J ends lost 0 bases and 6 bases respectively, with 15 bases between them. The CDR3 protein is CASSLAGGPLAEQYF. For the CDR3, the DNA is TGTGCCAGCAGCTTAGCGGGGGGGCCGTTAGCCGAGCAGTACTTC.

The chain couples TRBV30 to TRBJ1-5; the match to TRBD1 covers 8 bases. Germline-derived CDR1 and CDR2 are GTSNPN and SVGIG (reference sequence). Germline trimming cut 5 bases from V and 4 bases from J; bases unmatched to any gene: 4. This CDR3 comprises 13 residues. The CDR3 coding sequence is TGTGCCTGGGGACAGGGAGGAAATCAGCCCCAGCATTTT. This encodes CAWGQGGNQPQHF.

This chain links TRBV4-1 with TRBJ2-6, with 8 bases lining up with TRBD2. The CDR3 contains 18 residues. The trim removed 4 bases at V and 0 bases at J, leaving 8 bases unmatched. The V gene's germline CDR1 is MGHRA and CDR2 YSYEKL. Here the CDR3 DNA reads TGCGCCAGCAGCCGGCGGGGGGCTAAGGGCTCTGGGGCCAACGTCCTGACTTTC. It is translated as CASSRRGAKGSGANVLTF.

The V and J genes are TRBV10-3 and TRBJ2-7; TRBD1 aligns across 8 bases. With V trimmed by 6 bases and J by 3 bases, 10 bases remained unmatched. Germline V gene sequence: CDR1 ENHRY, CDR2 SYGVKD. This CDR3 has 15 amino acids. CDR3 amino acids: CAISTPGQEFYEQYF. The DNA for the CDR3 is TGTGCCATCAGCACACCGGGACAGGAATTCTACGAGCAGTACTTC.

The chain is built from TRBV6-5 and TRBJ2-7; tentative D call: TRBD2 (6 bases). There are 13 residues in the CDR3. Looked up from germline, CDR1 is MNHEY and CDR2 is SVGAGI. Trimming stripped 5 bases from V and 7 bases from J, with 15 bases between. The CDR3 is CASSLSTRTEQYF. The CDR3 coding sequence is TGTGCCAGCAGTCTTTCGACTAGGACGGAGCAGTACTTC.

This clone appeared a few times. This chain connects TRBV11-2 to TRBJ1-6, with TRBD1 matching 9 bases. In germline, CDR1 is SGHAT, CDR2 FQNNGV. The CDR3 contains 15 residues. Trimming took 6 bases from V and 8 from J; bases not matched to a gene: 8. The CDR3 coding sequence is TGTGCCAGCAGTCGATCGGGACAGGGAGATTCACCCCTCCACTTT. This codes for CASSRSGQGDSPLHF.

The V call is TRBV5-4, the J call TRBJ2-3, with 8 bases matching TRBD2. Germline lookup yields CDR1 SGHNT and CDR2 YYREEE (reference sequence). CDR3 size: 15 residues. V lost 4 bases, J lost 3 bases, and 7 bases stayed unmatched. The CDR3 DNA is TGTGCCAGCAGCCCACCGGGGGGGCGGACAGATACGCAGTATTTT. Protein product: CASSPPGGRTDTQYF.